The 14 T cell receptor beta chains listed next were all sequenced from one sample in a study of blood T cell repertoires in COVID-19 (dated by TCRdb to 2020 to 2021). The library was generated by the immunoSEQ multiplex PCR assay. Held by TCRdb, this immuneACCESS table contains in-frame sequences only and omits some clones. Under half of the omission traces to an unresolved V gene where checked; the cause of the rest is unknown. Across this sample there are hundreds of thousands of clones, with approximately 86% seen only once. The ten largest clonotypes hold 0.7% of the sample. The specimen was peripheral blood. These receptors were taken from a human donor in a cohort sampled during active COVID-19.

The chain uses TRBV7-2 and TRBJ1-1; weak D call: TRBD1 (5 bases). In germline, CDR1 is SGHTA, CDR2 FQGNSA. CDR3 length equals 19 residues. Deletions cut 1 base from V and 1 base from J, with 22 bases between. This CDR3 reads CASSLVAGMGLRPNTEAFF. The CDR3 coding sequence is TGTGCCAGCAGCTTAGTAGCGGGAATGGGGCTACGGCCGAACACTGAAGCTTTCTTT. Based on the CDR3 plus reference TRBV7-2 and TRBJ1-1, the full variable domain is GAGVSQSPSNKVTEKGKDVELRCDPISGHTALYWYRQSLGQGLEFLIYFQGNSAPDKSGLPSDRFSAERTGGSVSTLTIQRTQQEDSAVYLCASSLVAGMGLRPNTEAFFGQGTRLTVV.

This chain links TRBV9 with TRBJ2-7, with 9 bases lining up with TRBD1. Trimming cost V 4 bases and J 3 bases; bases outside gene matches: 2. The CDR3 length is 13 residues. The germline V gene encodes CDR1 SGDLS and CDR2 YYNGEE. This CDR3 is CASSTGQGYEQYF. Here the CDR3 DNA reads TGTGCCAGCAGCACGGGACAGGGCTACGAGCAGTACTTC.

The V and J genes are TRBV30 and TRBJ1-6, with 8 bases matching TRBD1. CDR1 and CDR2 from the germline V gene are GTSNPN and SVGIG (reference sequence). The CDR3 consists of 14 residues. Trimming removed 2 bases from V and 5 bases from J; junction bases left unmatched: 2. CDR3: CAWSKGQDNSPLHF. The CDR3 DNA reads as TGTGCCTGGAGTAAGGGACAGGATAATTCACCCCTCCACTTT. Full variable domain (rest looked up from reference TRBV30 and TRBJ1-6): SQTIHQWPATLVQPVGSPLSLECTVEGTSNPNLYWYRQAAGRGLQLLFYSVGIGQISSEVPQNLSASRPQDRQFILSSKKLLLSDSGFYLCAWSKGQDNSPLHFGNGTRLTVT.

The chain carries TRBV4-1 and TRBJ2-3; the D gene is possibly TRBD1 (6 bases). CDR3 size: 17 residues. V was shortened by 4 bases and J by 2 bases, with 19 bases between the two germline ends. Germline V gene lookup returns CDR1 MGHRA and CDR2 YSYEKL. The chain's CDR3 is CASSPPDSPGPTDTQYF. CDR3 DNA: TGCGCCAGCAGCCCTCCGGACAGCCCGGGTCCCACAGATACGCAGTATTTT.

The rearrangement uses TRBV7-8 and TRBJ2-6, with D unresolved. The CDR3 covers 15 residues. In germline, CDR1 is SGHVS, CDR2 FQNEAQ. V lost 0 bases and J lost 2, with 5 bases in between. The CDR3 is CASSLATAGANVLTF. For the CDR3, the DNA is TGTGCCAGCAGCTTAGCAACGGCTGGGGCCAACGTCCTGACTTTC.

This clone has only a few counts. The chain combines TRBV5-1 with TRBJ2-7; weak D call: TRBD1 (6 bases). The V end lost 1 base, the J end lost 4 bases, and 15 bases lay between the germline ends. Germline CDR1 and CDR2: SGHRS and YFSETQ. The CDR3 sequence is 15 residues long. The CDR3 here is CASSLPQGKGYEQYF. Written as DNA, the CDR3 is TGCGCCAGCAGCTTGCCGCAGGGGAAGGGGTACGAGCAGTACTTC.

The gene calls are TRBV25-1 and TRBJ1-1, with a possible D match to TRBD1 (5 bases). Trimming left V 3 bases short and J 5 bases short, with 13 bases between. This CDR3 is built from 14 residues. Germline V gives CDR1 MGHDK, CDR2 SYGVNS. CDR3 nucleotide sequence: TGTGCCAGCAGTGAGTACGGGGGGGGGACTGAAGCTTTCTTT. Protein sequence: CASSEYGGGTEAFF.

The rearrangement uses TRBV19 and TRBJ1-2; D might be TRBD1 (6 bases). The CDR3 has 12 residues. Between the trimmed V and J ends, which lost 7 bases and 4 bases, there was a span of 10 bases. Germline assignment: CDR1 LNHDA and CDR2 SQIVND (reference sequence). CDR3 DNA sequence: TGTGCCAGTAACGACAGGTCCTATGGCTACACCTTC. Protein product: CASNDRSYGYTF.

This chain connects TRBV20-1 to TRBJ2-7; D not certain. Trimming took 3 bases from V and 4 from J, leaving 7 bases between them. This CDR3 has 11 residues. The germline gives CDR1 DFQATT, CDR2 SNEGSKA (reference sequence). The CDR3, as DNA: TGCAGTGCTAGGTGGCAGTACGAGCAGTACTTC. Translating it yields CSARWQYEQYF.

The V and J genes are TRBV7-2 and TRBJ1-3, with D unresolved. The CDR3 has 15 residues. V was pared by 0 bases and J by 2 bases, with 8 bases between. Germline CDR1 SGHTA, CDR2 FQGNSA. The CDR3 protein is CASSLAKYTGNTIYF. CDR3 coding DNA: TGTGCCAGCAGCTTAGCGAAGTACACTGGAAACACCATATATTTT.

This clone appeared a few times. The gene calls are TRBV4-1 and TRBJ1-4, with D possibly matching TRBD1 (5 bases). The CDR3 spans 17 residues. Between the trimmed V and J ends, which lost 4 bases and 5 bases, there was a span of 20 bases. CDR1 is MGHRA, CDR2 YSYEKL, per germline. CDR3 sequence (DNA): TGCGCCAGCAGCCGAACCAGCCCGGGACTCCAAAATGAAAAACTGTTTTTT. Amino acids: CASSRTSPGLQNEKLFF.

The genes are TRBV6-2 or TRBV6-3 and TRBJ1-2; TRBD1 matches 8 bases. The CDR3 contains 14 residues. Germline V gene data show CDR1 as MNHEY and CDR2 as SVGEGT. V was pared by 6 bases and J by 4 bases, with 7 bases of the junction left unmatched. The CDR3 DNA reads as TGTGCCAGCAGCTGGACAGGGCAGACCTATGGCTACACCTTC. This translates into CASSWTGQTYGYTF.

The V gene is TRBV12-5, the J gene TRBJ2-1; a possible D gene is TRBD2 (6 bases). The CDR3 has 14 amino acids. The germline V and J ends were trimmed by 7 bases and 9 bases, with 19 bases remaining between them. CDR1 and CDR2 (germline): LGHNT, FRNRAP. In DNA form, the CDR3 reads TGTGCTAGTGCCCCCCTTGGCGGGGCGGGTGAGCAGTTCTTC. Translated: CASAPLGGAGEQFF.

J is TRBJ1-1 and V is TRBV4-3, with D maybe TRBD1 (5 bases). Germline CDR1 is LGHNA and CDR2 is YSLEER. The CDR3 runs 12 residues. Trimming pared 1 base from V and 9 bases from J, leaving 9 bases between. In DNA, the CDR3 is TGCGCCAGCAGCCAAGGACAGCGTAAAGCTTTCTTT. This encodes CASSQGQRKAFF.